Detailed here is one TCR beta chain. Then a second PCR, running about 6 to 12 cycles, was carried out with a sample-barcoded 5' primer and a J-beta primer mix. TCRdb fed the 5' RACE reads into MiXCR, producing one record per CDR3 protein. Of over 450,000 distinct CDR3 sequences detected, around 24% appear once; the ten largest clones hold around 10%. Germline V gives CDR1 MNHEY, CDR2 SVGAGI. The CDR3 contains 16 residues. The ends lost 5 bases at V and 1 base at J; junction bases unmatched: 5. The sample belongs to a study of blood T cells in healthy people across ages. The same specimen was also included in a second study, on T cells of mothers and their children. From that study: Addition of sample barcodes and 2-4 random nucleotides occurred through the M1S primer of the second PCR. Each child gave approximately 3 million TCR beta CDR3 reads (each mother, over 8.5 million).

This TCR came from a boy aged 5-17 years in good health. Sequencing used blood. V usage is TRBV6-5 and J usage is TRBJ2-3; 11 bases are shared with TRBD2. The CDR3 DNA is TGTGCCAGCAGTCTCATAGCGGGGGGGGGCACAGATACGCAGTATTTT. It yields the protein CASSLIAGGGTDTQYF.